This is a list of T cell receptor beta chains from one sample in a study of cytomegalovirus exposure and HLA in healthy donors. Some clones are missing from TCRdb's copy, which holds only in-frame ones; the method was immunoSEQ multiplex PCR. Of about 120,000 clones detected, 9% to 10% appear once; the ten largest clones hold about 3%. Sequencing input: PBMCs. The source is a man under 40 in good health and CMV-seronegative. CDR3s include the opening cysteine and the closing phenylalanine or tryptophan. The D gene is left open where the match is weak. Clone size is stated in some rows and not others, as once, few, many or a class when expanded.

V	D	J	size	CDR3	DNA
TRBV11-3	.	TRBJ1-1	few	CASSFRTGYLVTEAFF	TGTGCCAGCAGCTTCCGAACAGGGTACCTTGTCACTGAAGCTTTCTTT
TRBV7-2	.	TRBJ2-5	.	CASSRKVLVRQETQYF	TGTGCCAGCAGCCGCAAAGTCCTAGTTCGGCAAGAGACCCAGTACTTC
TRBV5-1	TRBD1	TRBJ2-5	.	CASRRTGDQTQYF	TGCGCCAGCAGACGGACAGGTGACCAGACCCAGTACTTC
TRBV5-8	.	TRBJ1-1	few	CASSTPRGVNTEAFF	TGTGCCAGCAGCACGCCCAGGGGCGTGAACACTGAAGCTTTCTTT
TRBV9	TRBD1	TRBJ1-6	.	CASSGPGQGAYNSPLHF	TGTGCCAGCAGCGGACCGGGACAGGGGGCTTATAATTCACCCCTCCACTTT
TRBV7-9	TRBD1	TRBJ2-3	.	CASSGTGGATDTQYF	TGTGCCAGCAGCGGGACAGGGGGCGCAACAGATACGCAGTATTTT
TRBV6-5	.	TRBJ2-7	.	CASSYQLQGGSYEQYF	TGTGCCAGCAGTTACCAGCTGCAGGGGGGTTCCTACGAGCAGTACTTC
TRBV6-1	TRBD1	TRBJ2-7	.	CASSAASGQGSHEQYF	TGTGCCAGCAGTGCCGCTTCAGGACAGGGGTCCCACGAGCAGTACTTC
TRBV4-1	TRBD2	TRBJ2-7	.	CASSQGASGVYEQYF	TGCGCCAGCAGCCAAGGGGCTAGCGGGGTCTACGAGCAGTACTTC
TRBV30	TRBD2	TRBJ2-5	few	CAWTQTLRLAGYTRETQYF	TGTGCCTGGACCCAAACCCTAAGACTAGCGGGGTACACTAGAGAGACCCAGTACTTC
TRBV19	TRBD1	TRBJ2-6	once	CASSIVGGSSGANVLTF	TGTGCCAGTAGTATCGTAGGGGGCAGCTCTGGGGCCAACGTCCTGACTTTC
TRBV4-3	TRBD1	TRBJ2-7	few	CASSQGRGQVYEQYF	TGCGCCAGCAGCCAAGGCAGGGGACAGGTCTACGAGCAGTACTTC
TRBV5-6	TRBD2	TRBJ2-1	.	CASSLAPTSGGDTYNEQFF	TGTGCCAGCAGCTTGGCCCCGACTAGCGGGGGGGATACCTACAATGAGCAGTTCTTC
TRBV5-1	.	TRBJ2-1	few	CASSLAAAVPPRGNEQFF	TGCGCCAGCAGCTTGGCGGCAGCGGTCCCCCCCAGAGGTAATGAGCAGTTCTTC
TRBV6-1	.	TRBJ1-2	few	CASSESGQANYGYTF	TGTGCCAGCAGTGAATCAGGTCAGGCCAACTATGGCTACACCTTC
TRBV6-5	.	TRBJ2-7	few	CASSSGGLGIAEQYF	TGTGCCAGCAGTTCGGGGGGCCTCGGGATTGCCGAGCAGTACTTC
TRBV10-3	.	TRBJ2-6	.	CAIRDSYRANVLTF	TGTGCCATCAGGGACAGTTACCGGGCCAACGTCCTGACTTTC
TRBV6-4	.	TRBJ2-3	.	CASSVNSKNTQYF	TGTGCCAGCAGTGTAAACAGCAAAAATACGCAGTATTTT
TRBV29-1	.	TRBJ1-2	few	CSVLDRNNYGYTF	TGCAGCGTGCTTGACAGAAATAACTATGGCTACACCTTC
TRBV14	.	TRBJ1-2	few	CASSQRQRYGYTF	TGTGCCAGCAGCCAACGGCAGCGATATGGCTACACCTTC
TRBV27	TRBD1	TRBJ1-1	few	CARQTGGNTEAFF	TGTGCCAGGCAGACAGGGGGGAACACTGAAGCTTTCTTT
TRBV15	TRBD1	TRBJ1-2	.	CATSPREGTGLPNYGYTF	TGTGCCACCAGCCCCCGTGAAGGGACAGGACTACCAAACTATGGCTACACCTTC
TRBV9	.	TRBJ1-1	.	CASSGGGGARVNTEAFF	TGTGCCAGCAGCGGGGGTGGGGGGGCGCGGGTGAACACTGAAGCTTTCTTT
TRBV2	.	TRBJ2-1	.	CASRGRAYNEQFF	TGTGCCAGCAGGGGGAGAGCCTACAATGAGCAGTTCTTC
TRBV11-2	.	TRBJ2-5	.	CASSLTSLIDSEETQYF	TGTGCCAGCAGCTTAACAAGTCTTATAGACAGCGAAGAGACCCAGTACTTC
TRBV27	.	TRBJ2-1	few	CASSLYREYNEQFF	TGTGCCAGCAGTTTATATCGGGAGTACAATGAGCAGTTCTTC
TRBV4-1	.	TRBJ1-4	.	CASSQDSIGRGIGEKLFF	TGCGCCAGCAGCCAAGATTCGATCGGTAGAGGGATAGGGGAAAAACTGTTTTTT
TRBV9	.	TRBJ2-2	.	CASSGLSGWADTGELFF	TGTGCCAGCAGCGGCCTCTCAGGGTGGGCGGACACCGGGGAGCTGTTTTTT
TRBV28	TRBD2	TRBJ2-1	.	CASSTPGLAGGYNEQFF	TGTGCCAGCAGTACCCCGGGACTAGCGGGAGGGTACAATGAGCAGTTCTTC
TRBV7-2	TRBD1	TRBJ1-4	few	CASSLRQGTLKLFF	TGTGCCAGCAGCTTACGACAGGGTACCTTAAAACTGTTTTTT
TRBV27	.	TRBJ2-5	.	CASGPEVRGTQYF	TGTGCCAGCGGCCCGGAAGTAAGGGGGACCCAGTACTTC
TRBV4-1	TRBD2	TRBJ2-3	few	CASSQDMASGPFTDTQYF	TGCGCCAGCAGCCAAGATATGGCTAGCGGTCCTTTCACAGATACGCAGTATTTT
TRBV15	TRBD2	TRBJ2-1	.	CATSRDLAVPNEQFF	TGTGCCACCAGCAGGGATCTAGCGGTCCCCAATGAGCAGTTCTTC
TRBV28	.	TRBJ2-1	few	CASSFRDNYNEQFF	TGTGCCAGCAGTTTTCGGGACAACTACAATGAGCAGTTCTTC
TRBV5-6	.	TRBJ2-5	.	CASSIDSQETQYF	TGTGCCAGCAGCATTGACAGCCAAGAGACCCAGTACTTC
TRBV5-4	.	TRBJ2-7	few	CASSLGGRDYEQYF	TGTGCCAGCAGCTTGGGAGGACGGGACTACGAGCAGTACTTC
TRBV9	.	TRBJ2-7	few	CASSVGGLAREQYF	TGTGCCAGCAGCGTAGGTGGTTTGGCGAGGGAGCAGTACTTC
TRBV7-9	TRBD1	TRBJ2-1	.	CASSSGQVSYNEQFF	TGTGCCAGCAGCTCCGGACAGGTCTCCTACAATGAGCAGTTCTTC
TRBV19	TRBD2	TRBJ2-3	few	CASSVGLAGGSDTQYF	TGTGCCAGTAGTGTAGGACTAGCGGGTGGGTCAGATACGCAGTATTTT
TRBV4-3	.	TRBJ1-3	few	CASSQGLTSGNTIYF	TGCGCCAGCAGCCAAGGACTTACCTCTGGAAACACCATATATTTT
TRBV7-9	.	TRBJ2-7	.	CASRSAGPSGEQYF	TGTGCCAGCAGGTCGGCGGGGCCATCGGGCGAGCAGTACTTC
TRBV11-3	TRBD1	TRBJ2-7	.	CASSPDRVGEQYF	TGTGCCAGCAGCCCAGACAGGGTGGGCGAGCAGTACTTC
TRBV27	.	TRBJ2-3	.	CASSFQAGTSTDTQYF	TGTGCCAGCAGTTTTCAGGCGGGAACAAGCACAGATACGCAGTATTTT
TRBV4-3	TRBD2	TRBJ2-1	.	CASSPGGSSYNEQFF	TGCGCCAGCAGCCCGGGGGGAAGCTCCTACAATGAGCAGTTCTTC
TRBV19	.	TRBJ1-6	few	CASSIGFRGRAPLHF	TGTGCCAGTAGTATTGGGTTCCGGGGGAGGGCACCCCTCCACTTT
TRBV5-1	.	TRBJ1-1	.	CASSVGTPNTEAFF	TGCGCCAGCAGCGTGGGGACACCGAACACTGAAGCTTTCTTT
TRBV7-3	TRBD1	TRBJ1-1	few	CASSPGTEPEAFF	TGTGCCAGCAGCCCGGGGACAGAACCTGAAGCTTTCTTT
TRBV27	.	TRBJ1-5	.	CASSLQGGNQPQHF	TGTGCCAGCAGTTTACAGGGTGGCAATCAGCCCCAGCATTTT
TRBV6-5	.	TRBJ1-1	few	CASRLVMNTEAFF	TGTGCCAGCAGACTAGTGATGAACACTGAAGCTTTCTTT
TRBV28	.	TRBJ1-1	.	CASSTQGEGNTEAFF	TGTGCCAGCAGTACACAGGGAGAGGGGAACACTGAAGCTTTCTTT
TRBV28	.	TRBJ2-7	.	CASLLNGEAYEQYF	TGTGCCAGCCTCTTGAATGGGGAGGCCTACGAGCAGTACTTC
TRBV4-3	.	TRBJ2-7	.	CASSQDRSESYEQYF	TGCGCCAGCAGCCAAGATCGGTCCGAATCCTACGAGCAGTACTTC
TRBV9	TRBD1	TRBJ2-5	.	CASSEGGQGEETQYF	TGTGCCAGCAGCGAGGGGGGACAGGGGGAAGAGACCCAGTACTTC
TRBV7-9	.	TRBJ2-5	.	CASSLTEQETQYF	TGTGCCAGCAGCTTGACAGAACAAGAGACCCAGTACTTC
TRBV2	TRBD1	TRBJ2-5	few	CASSVGTGHGGQYF	TGTGCCAGCAGTGTAGGGACAGGGCATGGAGGCCAGTACTTC
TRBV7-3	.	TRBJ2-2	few	CASSSDTGELFF	TGTGCCAGCAGTTCCGACACCGGGGAGCTGTTTTTT
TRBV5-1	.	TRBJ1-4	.	CASSFGTNEKLFF	TGCGCCAGCAGCTTCGGAACTAATGAAAAACTGTTTTTT